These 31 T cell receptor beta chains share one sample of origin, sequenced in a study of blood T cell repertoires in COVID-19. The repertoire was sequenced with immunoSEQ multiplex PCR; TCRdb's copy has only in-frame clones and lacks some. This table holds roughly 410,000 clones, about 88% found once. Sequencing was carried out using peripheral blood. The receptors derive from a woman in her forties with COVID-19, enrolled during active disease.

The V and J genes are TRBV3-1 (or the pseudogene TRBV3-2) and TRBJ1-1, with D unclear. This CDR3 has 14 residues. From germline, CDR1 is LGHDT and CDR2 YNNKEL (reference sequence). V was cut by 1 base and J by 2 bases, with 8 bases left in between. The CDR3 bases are TGTGCCAGCAGCCAAGGCGGGATTAACACTGAAGCTTTCTTT. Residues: CASSQGGINTEAFF.

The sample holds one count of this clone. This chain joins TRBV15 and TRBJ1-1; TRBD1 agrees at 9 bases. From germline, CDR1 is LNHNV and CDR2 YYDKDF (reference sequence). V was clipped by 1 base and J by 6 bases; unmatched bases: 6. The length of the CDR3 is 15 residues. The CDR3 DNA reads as TGTGCCACCAGCAGAGCGGGGACAGGGATTTCTGAAGCTTTCTTT. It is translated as CATSRAGTGISEAFF.

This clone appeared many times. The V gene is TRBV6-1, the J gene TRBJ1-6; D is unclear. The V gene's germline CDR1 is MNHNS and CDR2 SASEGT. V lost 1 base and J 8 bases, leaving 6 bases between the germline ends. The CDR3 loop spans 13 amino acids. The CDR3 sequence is CASSEGEHSPLHF. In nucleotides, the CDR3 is TGTGCCAGCAGTGAAGGGGAGCATTCACCCCTCCACTTT.

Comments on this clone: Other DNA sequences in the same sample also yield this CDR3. As DNA, the CDR3 is TGTGCCAGTAGCCTCGGGACAGGGAACACTGAAGCTTTCTTT. It is translated as CASSLGTGNTEAFF. The V and J genes are TRBV19 and TRBJ1-1; 8 bases map to TRBD1. The V and J ends lost 6 bases and 1 base, in that order; junction bases with no gene match: 4. The germline CDR1 and CDR2 sequences are LNHDA and SQIVND (reference sequence). The length of the CDR3 is 14 residues.

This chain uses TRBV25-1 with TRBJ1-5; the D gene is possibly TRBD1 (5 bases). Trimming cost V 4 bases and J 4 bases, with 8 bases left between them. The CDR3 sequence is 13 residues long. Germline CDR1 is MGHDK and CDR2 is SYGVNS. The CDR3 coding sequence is TGTGCCAGCAGTGGGGCAGGGAATCAGCCCCAGCATTTT. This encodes CASSGAGNQPQHF.

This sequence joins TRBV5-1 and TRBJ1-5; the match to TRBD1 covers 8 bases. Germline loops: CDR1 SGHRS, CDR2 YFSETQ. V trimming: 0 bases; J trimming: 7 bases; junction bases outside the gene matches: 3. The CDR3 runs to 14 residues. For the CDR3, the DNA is TGCGCCAGCAGCTTGGAACCAGGGGGCCAGCCCCAGCATTTT. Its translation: CASSLEPGGQPQHF. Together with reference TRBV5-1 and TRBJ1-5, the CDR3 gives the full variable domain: KAGVTQTPRYLIKTRGQQVTLSCSPISGHRSVSWYQQTPGQGLQFLFEYFSETQRNKGNFPGRFSGRQFSNSRSEMNVSTLELGDSALYLCASSLEPGGQPQHFGDGTRLSIL.

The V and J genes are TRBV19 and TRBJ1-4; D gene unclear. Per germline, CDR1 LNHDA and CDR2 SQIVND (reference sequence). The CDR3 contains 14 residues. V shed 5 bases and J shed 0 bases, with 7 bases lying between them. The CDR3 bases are TGTGCCAGTAGTTCGTATGCAACTAATGAAAAACTGTTTTTT. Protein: CASSSYATNEKLFF.

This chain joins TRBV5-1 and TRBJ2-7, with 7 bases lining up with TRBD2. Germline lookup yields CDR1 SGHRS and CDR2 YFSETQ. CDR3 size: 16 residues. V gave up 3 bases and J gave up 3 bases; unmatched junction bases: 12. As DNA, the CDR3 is TGCGCCAGCAGCTCTGGGAGGGGACGGGAGCACTACGAGCAGTACTTC. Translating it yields CASSSGRGREHYEQYF.

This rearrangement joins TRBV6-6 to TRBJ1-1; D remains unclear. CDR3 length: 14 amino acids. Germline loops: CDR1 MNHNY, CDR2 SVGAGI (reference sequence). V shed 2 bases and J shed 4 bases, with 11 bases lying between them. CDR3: CASSYLEFATEAFF. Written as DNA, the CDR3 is TGTGCCAGCAGTTACCTTGAGTTCGCCACTGAAGCTTTCTTT.

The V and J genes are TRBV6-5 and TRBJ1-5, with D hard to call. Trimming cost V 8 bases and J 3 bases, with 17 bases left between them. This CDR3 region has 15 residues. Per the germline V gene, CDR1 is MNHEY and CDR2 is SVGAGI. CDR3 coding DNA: TGTGCCAGCTCCCCCCGGGGAGGTTCCAATCAGCCCCAGCATTTT. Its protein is CASSPRGGSNQPQHF.

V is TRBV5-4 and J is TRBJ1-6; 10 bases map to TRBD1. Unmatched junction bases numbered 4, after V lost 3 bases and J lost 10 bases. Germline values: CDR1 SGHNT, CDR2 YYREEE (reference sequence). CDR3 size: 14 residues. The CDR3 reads CASSSGQGPSPLHF. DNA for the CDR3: TGTGCCAGCAGCTCGGGACAGGGGCCATCACCCCTCCACTTT.

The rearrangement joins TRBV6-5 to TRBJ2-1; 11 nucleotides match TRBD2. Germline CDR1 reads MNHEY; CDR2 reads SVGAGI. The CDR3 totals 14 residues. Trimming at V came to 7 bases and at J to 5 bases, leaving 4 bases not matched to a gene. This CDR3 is CASTGTSGNNEQFF. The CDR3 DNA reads TGTGCCAGCACCGGGACTAGCGGAAACAATGAGCAGTTCTTC.

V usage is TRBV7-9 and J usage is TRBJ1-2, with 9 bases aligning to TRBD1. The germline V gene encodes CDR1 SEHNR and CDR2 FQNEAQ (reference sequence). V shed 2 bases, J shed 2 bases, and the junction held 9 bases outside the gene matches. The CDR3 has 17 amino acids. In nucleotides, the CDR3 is TGTGCCAGCAGCTTAAATGAAGGGACAGGGCCCAACTATGGCTACACCTTC. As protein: CASSLNEGTGPNYGYTF.

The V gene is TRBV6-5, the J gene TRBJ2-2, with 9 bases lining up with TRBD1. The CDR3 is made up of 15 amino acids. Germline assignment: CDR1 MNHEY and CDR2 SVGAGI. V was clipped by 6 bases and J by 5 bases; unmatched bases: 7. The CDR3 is CASSSTGGVTGELFF. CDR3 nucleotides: TGTGCCAGCAGCTCAACAGGGGGCGTGACCGGGGAGCTGTTTTTT.

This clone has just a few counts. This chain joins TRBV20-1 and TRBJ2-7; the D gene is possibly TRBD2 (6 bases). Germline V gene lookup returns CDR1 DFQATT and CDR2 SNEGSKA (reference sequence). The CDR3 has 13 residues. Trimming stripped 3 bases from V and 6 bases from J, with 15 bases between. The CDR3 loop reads CSASSGLAGEQYF. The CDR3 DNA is TGCAGTGCTAGTAGCGGACTCGCGGGCGAGCAGTACTTC.

CDR3 loop: CATSRGEDGYTF. The CDR3 nucleotides read TGTGCCACCAGCAGAGGGGAGGATGGCTACACCTTC. The J gene is TRBJ1-2, the V gene TRBV15; D is unresolved. Germline V CDR1 and CDR2: LNHNV, YYDKDF (reference sequence). The CDR3 runs 12 residues. V lost 1 base and J 6 bases, leaving 6 bases between the germline ends.

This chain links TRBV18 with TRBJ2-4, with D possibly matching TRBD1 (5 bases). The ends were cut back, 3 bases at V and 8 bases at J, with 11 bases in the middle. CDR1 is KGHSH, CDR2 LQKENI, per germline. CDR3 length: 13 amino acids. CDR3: CASSPQGRDIQYF. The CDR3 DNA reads TGTGCCAGCTCACCCCAGGGTAGGGACATTCAGTACTTC.

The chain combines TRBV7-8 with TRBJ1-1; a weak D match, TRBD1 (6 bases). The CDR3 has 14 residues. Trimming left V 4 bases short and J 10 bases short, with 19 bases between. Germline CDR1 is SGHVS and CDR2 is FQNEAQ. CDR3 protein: CASSSSEGGIGAFF. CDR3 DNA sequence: TGTGCCAGCAGCTCCTCAGAGGGGGGGATTGGAGCTTTCTTT. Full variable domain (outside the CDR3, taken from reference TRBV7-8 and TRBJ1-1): GAGVSQSPRYKVAKRGQDVALRCDPISGHVSLFWYQQALGQGPEFLTYFQNEAQLDKSGLPSDRFFAERPEGSVSTLKIQRTQQEDSAVYLCASSSSEGGIGAFFGQGTRLTVV.

CDR3 sequence: CASSRTGGKGTQYF. In DNA, the CDR3 is TGTGCCAGCAGCAGGACAGGGGGCAAGGGTACGCAGTATTTT. V and J are TRBV11-2 and TRBJ2-3; 11 positions agree with TRBD1. This CDR3 is built from 14 residues. The V gene end was trimmed by 5 bases and the J gene end by 8 bases; junction bases not matched to a gene: 6. Per germline, CDR1 SGHAT and CDR2 FQNNGV.

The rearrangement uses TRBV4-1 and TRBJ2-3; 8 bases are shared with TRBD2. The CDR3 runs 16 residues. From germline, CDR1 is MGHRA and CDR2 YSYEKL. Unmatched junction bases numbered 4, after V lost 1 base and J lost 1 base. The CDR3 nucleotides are TGCGCCAGCAGCCAAGTAGCGGGAAAGGGCACAGATACGCAGTATTTT. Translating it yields CASSQVAGKGTDTQYF.

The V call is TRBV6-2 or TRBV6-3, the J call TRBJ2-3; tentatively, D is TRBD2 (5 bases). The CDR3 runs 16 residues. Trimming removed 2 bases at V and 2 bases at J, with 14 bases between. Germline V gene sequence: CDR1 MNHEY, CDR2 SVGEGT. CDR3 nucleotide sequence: TGTGCCAGCAGTTACATCCGGGATGAATTCACAGATACGCAGTATTTT. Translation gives CASSYIRDEFTDTQYF.

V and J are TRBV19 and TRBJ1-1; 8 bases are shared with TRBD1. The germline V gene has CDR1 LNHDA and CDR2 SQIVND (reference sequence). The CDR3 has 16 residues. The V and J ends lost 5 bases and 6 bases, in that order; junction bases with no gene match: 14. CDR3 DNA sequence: TGTGCCAGTAGTCCCTCGCGGTCCAGGGGGCGTCCTGAAGCTTTCTTT. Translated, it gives CASSPSRSRGRPEAFF.

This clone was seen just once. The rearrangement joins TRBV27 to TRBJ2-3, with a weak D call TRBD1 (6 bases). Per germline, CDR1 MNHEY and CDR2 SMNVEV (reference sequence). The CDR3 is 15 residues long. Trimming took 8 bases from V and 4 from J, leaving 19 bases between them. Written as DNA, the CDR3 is TGTGCCAGCTCTAAAACGGGACATCGGCCAGATACGCAGTATTTT. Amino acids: CASSKTGHRPDTQYF.

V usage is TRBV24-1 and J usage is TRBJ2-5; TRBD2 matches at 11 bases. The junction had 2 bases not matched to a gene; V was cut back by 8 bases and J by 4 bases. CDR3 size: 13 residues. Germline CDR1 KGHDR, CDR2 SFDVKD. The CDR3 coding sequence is TGTGCCACCAATAGCGGGGGGGCAGAGACCCAGTACTTC. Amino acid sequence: CATNSGGAETQYF.

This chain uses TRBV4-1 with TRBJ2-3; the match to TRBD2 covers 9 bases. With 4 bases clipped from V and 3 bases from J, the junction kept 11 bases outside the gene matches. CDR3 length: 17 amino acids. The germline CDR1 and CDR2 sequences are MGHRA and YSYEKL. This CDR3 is CASSPIVASGKTDTQYF. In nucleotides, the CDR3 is TGCGCCAGCAGCCCAATCGTCGCTAGCGGGAAGACAGATACGCAGTATTTT.

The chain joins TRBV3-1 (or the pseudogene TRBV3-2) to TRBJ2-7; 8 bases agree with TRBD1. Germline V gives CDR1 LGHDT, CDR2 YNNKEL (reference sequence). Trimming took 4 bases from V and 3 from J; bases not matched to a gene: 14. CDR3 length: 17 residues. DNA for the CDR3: TGTGCCAGCAGCCTAGTCGGGACAGGAGGGTCCGGCTACGAGCAGTACTTC. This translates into CASSLVGTGGSGYEQYF.

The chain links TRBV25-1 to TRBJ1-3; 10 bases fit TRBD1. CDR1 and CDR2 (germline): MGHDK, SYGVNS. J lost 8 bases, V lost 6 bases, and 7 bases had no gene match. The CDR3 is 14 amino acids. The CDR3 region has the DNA TGTGCCAGCAGCGCCGGGACAGGGGACCACACCATATATTTT. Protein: CASSAGTGDHTIYF.

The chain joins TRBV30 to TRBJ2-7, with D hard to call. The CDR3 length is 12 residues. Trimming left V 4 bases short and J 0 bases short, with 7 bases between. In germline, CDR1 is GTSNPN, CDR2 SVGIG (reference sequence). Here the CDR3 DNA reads TGTGCCTGGACGAGGAGCTCCTACGAGCAGTACTTC. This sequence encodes CAWTRSSYEQYF.

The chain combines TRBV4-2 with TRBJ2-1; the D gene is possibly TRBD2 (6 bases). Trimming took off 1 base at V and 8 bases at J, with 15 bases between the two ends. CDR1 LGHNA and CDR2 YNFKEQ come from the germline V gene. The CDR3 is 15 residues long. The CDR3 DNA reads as TGTGCCAGCAGCCAAGTAGTCGGGCGGGGCGATGAGCAGTTCTTC. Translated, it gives CASSQVVGRGDEQFF.

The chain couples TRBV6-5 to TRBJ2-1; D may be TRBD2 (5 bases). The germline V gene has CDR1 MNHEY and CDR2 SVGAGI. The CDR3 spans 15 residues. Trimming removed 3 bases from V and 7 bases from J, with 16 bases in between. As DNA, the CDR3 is TGTGCCAGCAGTTATCGCGCTAGCCCATTTAATGAGCAGTTCTTC. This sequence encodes CASSYRASPFNEQFF.

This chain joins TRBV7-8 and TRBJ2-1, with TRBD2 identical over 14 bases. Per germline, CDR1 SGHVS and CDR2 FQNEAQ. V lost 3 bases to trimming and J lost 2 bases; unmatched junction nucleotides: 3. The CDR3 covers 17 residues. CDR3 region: CASSFGLAGGTYNEQFF. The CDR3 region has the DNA TGTGCCAGCAGCTTCGGACTAGCGGGGGGTACCTACAATGAGCAGTTCTTC.